This paragraph reports one T cell receptor (beta chain). This entry belongs to a study of blood T cell repertoires in COVID-19. CDR1 is MNHNY and CDR2 is SVGAGI in the germline V gene (reference sequence). After removal of 4 bases from V and 5 bases from J, the junction contained 1 base not matched to a gene. The CDR3 spans 14 residues. For recovered donors of Cohort 3, there were two negative PCRs, clearance, or symptom resolution. Per the original data handling: Amplifying reference gene primers gave estimates of nucleated cell counts. Generated by immunoSEQ multiplex PCR, the TCRdb table keeps only in-frame clones and is missing some. That table is the source of V, J and clone size, and D and trimming were worked out from the DNA. The data show 300,000 to 350,000 clones, 75% to 90% seen once.

This TCR was sampled from a man aged 25 to 45 who had recovered from COVID-19. Sequencing was performed on PBMCs or T cells enriched from blood (not recorded which). The V gene is TRBV6-6, the J gene TRBJ2-2, with TRBD1 identical over 10 bases. Written as DNA, the CDR3 is TGTGCCAGCAGTTGGGGACAGGGGACCGGGGAGCTGTTTTTT. Translating it yields CASSWGQGTGELFF.